These 13 T cell receptor beta chains came from one sample sequenced in a study of Ad26.COV2.S vaccination and SARS-CoV-2 variants. The sample's treatment: around 19 received Ad26.COV2.S at low or high dose, single or two shots; about 5 received placebo; per-sample allocation not given. Sampling happened 63 days after the first vaccine or placebo injection. Generated by immunoSEQ multiplex PCR, the TCRdb table keeps only in-frame clones and is missing some. This sample has 360,000 or so clones; around 90% occur once, and the top ten carry roughly 3.6%. Specimen: peripheral blood, collected in a trial of Ad26.COV2.S vaccine versus placebo. Receptors originate from a person between 18 and 59 years old who received the Ad26.COV2.S COVID-19 vaccine or a placebo.

The V and J genes are TRBV29-1 and TRBJ1-4; D possibly corresponds to TRBD1 (5 bases). The CDR3 extends over 15 amino acids. The V gene lost 7 bases and the J gene lost 3 bases, with 18 bases spanning the gap. Looked up from germline, CDR1 is SQVTM and CDR2 is ANQGSEA. The CDR3 region has the DNA TGCAGCGCCCTACCCCCAGGGACGGCTAATGAAAAACTGTTTTTT. Translated, it gives CSALPPGTANEKLFF.

This rearrangement joins TRBV7-8 to TRBJ1-6, with no clear D. The germline V gene encodes CDR1 SGHVS and CDR2 FQNEAQ. Trimming shortened V by 5 bases and J by 14 bases, and 13 bases separated the two germline ends. The CDR3 spans 12 residues. The CDR3 loop is CASSLLYGTLHF. In DNA, the CDR3 is TGTGCCAGCAGCCTTCTTTACGGCACCCTCCACTTT.

CDR3 loop: CASSLAYRDTEAFF. CDR3 DNA: TGTGCCAGCAGCTTGGCATACAGGGACACTGAAGCTTTCTTT. This chain connects TRBV5-4 to TRBJ1-1; maybe TRBD1 (6 bases). CDR1 is SGHNT and CDR2 is YYREEE in the germline V gene (reference sequence). V was pared by 0 bases and J by 3 bases, with 9 bases between. The CDR3 extends over 14 amino acids.

The V gene is TRBV21-1, the J gene TRBJ1-5; the table assigns TRBD1, which was not confirmed against the DNA. TRBV21-1 is a listed pseudogene. The CDR3 extends over 18 amino acids. The CDR3 sequence is CASSKVSVREDGDQPQHF. The CDR3 coding sequence is TGTGCCAGCAGCAAAGTGAGTGTCAGGGAAGATGGGGATCAGCCCCAGCATTTT.

The V gene is TRBV9, the J gene TRBJ1-1, with 9 bases fitting TRBD1. The junction had 10 bases not matched to a gene; V was cut back by 0 bases and J by 1 base. Per the germline V gene, CDR1 is SGDLS and CDR2 is YYNGEE. The CDR3 is 18 residues long. The chain's CDR3 is CASSVGGTGSYANTEAFF. DNA of the CDR3: TGTGCCAGCAGCGTAGGGGGGACAGGGTCCTATGCGAACACTGAAGCTTTCTTT.

This chain connects TRBV5-1 to TRBJ2-2; D might be TRBD2 (5 bases). Germline-derived CDR1 and CDR2 are SGHRS and YFSETQ. The CDR3 sequence is 15 residues long. Trimming cost V 3 bases and J 4 bases, with 13 bases left between them. The CDR3 spells CASSSPGRGTGELFF. CDR3 sequence (DNA): TGCGCCAGCAGCTCTCCTGGACGGGGCACCGGGGAGCTGTTTTTT.

This chain uses TRBV30 with TRBJ1-1; 8 nucleotides align to TRBD1. Germline CDR1 reads GTSNPN; CDR2 reads SVGIG (reference sequence). The CDR3 has 12 amino acids. J lost 1 base, V lost 5 bases, and 0 bases had no gene match. DNA of the CDR3: TGTGCCTGGGACAGGGGGAACACTGAAGCTTTCTTT. It encodes CAWDRGNTEAFF.

This clone occurred once. The rearrangement uses TRBV27 and TRBJ1-4, with D possibly matching TRBD1 (5 bases). Per the germline V gene, CDR1 is MNHEY and CDR2 is SMNVEV (reference sequence). V dropped 0 bases and J dropped 11 bases, with 10 bases sitting between them. The length of the CDR3 is 13 residues. For the CDR3, the DNA is TGTGCCAGCAGTTTATCAACACGACAGAAACTGTTTTTT. Translated, it gives CASSLSTRQKLFF.

CDR3 protein: CASSYAVRGIQETQYF. DNA for the CDR3: TGTGCCAGCAGTTACGCGGTCCGGGGTATCCAAGAGACCCAGTACTTC. This chain connects TRBV6-6 to TRBJ2-5; D is possibly TRBD2 (5 bases). The CDR3 has 16 residues. With 2 bases removed from V and 1 base from J, the gap between germline ends came to 14 bases. CDR1 is MNHNY and CDR2 is SVGAGI in the germline V gene (reference sequence).

The chain joins TRBV20-1 to TRBJ2-5, with D perhaps being TRBD1 or TRBD2 (5 bases each). The CDR3 spans 13 residues. Germline V lookup: CDR1 DFQATT, CDR2 SNEGSKA (reference sequence). Trimming cost V 3 bases and J 5 bases, with 13 bases left between them. The CDR3 coding sequence is TGCAGTGCTAGTGGGGCTAGCCTGGAGACCCAGTACTTC. Translation: CSASGASLETQYF.

The gene calls are TRBV4-1 and TRBJ2-7, with 10 bases lining up with TRBD2. After removal of 0 bases from V and 1 base from J, the junction contained 9 bases not matched to a gene. Germline V gives CDR1 MGHRA, CDR2 YSYEKL. CDR3 length: 18 residues. CDR3 bases: TGCGCCAGCAGCCAAGATCTGGCTAGCGGGGGCCAATCCTACGAGCAGTACTTC. Amino acid sequence: CASSQDLASGGQSYEQYF.

The sample holds a few counts of this clone. This rearrangement joins TRBV6-1 to TRBJ1-3; D gene unclear. Germline assignment: CDR1 MNHNS and CDR2 SASEGT. V lost 0 bases and J 4 bases, leaving 13 bases between the germline ends. This CDR3 contains 16 residues. CDR3 in DNA: TGTGCCAGCAGTGAAGCGCTCGTACGGGCCGGAAACACCATATATTTT. Translating it yields CASSEALVRAGNTIYF.

The chain joins TRBV20-1 to TRBJ1-2; 7 bases match TRBD1. Per the germline V gene, CDR1 is DFQATT and CDR2 is SNEGSKA (reference sequence). V was pared by 3 bases and J by 12 bases, with 4 bases of the junction left unmatched. There are 10 residues in the CDR3. The CDR3 here is CSASPGGDTF. The CDR3 DNA is TGCAGTGCTAGCCCAGGGGGGGACACCTTC.